These 15 T cell receptor beta chains were all obtained from the same sample, sequenced in a study of blood T cell repertoires in COVID-19. The repertoire was sequenced with immunoSEQ multiplex PCR; TCRdb's copy has only in-frame clones and lacks some. This sample carries 50,000 or so clones, under 95% of them seen once, and the ten largest clones take under 8.5%. Material: peripheral blood. These receptors originate from a man aged 70-80 years with active COVID-19.

This chain connects TRBV5-1 to TRBJ1-5; D is ambiguous. Trimming removed 4 bases from V and 4 bases from J, with 15 bases in between. The CDR3 loop spans 15 amino acids. Germline lookup yields CDR1 SGHRS and CDR2 YFSETQ. The CDR3 DNA reads TGCGCCAGCAGCCGTTCAACAGTGAAAAATCAGCCCCAGCATTTT. Amino acids: CASSRSTVKNQPQHF.

J is TRBJ2-7 and V is TRBV29-1; D might be TRBD2 (5 bases). The CDR3 has 11 residues. The V end was cut by 5 bases, the J end by 6 bases, with 11 bases between. Germline CDR1 reads SQVTM; CDR2 reads ANQGSEA. The CDR3 nucleotides are TGCAGCGTTACACTAGTTGGCGAGCAGTACTTC. It codes for CSVTLVGEQYF.

The genes are TRBV6-5 and TRBJ2-7, with D possibly matching TRBD2 (7 bases). V lost 2 bases and J lost 2, with 13 bases in between. The germline gives CDR1 MNHEY, CDR2 SVGAGI. The CDR3 is 15 residues long. The CDR3 DNA follows: TGTGCCAGCAGTTACGGGGGGGCCTCAACCTACGAGCAGTACTTC. Protein: CASSYGGASTYEQYF.

The DNA for the CDR3 is TGTGCCAGCGGACCGACCAGGGATTCCGCAGATACGCAGTATTTT. Translation gives CASGPTRDSADTQYF. This chain joins TRBV27 and TRBJ2-3, with a tentative D call TRBD1 (5 bases). Germline V lookup: CDR1 MNHEY, CDR2 SMNVEV (reference sequence). The CDR3 loop spans 15 amino acids. Trimming shortened V by 8 bases and J by 4 bases, and 19 bases separated the two germline ends.

V gene TRBV6-1 combines with J gene TRBJ2-6; D might be TRBD1 (5 bases). Trimming removed 1 base from V and 0 bases from J, with 13 bases in between. This CDR3 has 18 residues. CDR1 and CDR2 from the germline V gene are MNHNS and SASEGT. The chain's CDR3 is CASSEGTILGSGANVLTF. CDR3 sequence (DNA): TGTGCCAGCAGTGAAGGGACAATCCTCGGCTCTGGGGCCAACGTCCTGACTTTC.

The CDR3 sequence: CASSPTGLSETQYF. CDR3 sequence (DNA): TGTGCCAGCAGCCCCACGGGACTATCGGAGACCCAGTACTTC. This rearrangement joins TRBV7-2 to TRBJ2-5; TRBD2 agrees at 7 bases. J gave up 5 bases and V 5 bases, and 8 bases lay outside the gene matches. In germline, CDR1 is SGHTA, CDR2 FQGNSA. This CDR3 has 14 amino acids.

The genes are TRBV5-1 and TRBJ2-5; 10 bases align to TRBD2. Germline values: CDR1 SGHRS, CDR2 YFSETQ. The CDR3 is 15 amino acids. With 0 bases clipped from V and 11 bases from J, the junction kept 10 bases outside the gene matches. The CDR3: CASSLESASGGVQYF. CDR3 coding DNA: TGCGCCAGCAGCTTGGAATCCGCGAGCGGGGGGGTACAGTACTTC.

This sequence joins TRBV5-1 and TRBJ1-3; no clear D. The CDR3 length is 15 residues. With 1 base removed from V and 6 bases from J, the gap between germline ends came to 14 bases. CDR1 and CDR2 (germline): SGHRS, YFSETQ. The CDR3 DNA follows: TGCGCCAGCAGCTTGACGGGCGGAGGCGAAAACACCATATATTTT. Its translation: CASSLTGGGENTIYF.

This chain connects TRBV19 to TRBJ1-2; D is possibly TRBD1 (5 bases). In germline, CDR1 is LNHDA, CDR2 SQIVND (reference sequence). The CDR3 runs to 12 residues. V dropped 6 bases and J dropped 3 bases, with 8 bases sitting between them. The CDR3 loop is CASRDTDYGYTF. The CDR3 coding sequence is TGTGCCAGTAGGGACACCGACTATGGCTACACCTTC.

The J gene is TRBJ1-6, the V gene TRBV5-1; the match to TRBD1 covers 9 bases. The V and J ends lost 4 bases and 5 bases, in that order; junction bases with no gene match: 1. Germline V gene lookup returns CDR1 SGHRS and CDR2 YFSETQ. This CDR3 region has 14 residues. The CDR3 loop reads CASSRTGDNSPLHF. For the CDR3, the DNA is TGCGCCAGCAGCAGGACAGGGGATAATTCACCCCTCCACTTT.

CDR3: CASSFSGGVQETQYF. In nucleotides, the CDR3 is TGTGCCAGCAGCTTTAGCGGGGGGGTTCAAGAGACCCAGTACTTC. The chain uses TRBV5-5 and TRBJ2-5, with TRBD2 identical over 11 bases. V lost 2 bases, J lost 2 bases, and 2 bases stayed unmatched. Germline CDR1 is SGHKS and CDR2 is YYEKEE (reference sequence). This CDR3 is built from 15 residues.

The genes are TRBV7-8 and TRBJ2-1; tentative D call: TRBD2 (5 bases). The V end was cut by 2 bases, the J end by 2 bases, with 10 bases between. CDR3 length: 15 residues. The germline V gene encodes CDR1 SGHVS and CDR2 FQNEAQ. The CDR3 here is CASSLLLGTYNEQFF. CDR3 coding DNA: TGTGCCAGCAGCTTATTACTAGGGACCTACAATGAGCAGTTCTTC.

J is TRBJ2-7 and V is TRBV6-2 or TRBV6-3; 11 bases are a match to TRBD2. The CDR3 contains 14 residues. Germline assignment: CDR1 MNHEY and CDR2 SVGEGT. V lost 4 bases and J lost 2; bases outside the gene matches: 1. The CDR3, as DNA: TGTGCCAGCAGTTTGACTAGCGGGGCCTACGAGCAGTACTTC. Protein sequence: CASSLTSGAYEQYF.

The rearrangement uses TRBV18 and TRBJ1-6; TRBD1 is a possible D gene (6 bases). Per the germline V gene, CDR1 is KGHSH and CDR2 is LQKENI. V lost 1 base to trimming and J lost 7 bases, with 17 bases between them. The CDR3 covers 17 residues. This chain's CDR3 is CASSPLGVGQVNSPLHF. Here the CDR3 DNA reads TGTGCCAGCTCACCACTGGGAGTGGGACAAGTAAATTCACCCCTCCACTTT.

This clone has a single count. V gene TRBV3-1 (or the pseudogene TRBV3-2) combines with J gene TRBJ2-5; 7 nucleotides align to TRBD2. CDR3 length: 16 residues. The germline gives CDR1 LGHDT, CDR2 YNNKEL (reference sequence). J lost 2 bases, V lost 1 base, and 7 bases had no gene match. CDR3 bases: TGTGCCAGCAGCCAAGGTGCTAGCGGAAGTCAAGAGACCCAGTACTTC. Protein product: CASSQGASGSQETQYF.